One and the same sample provided the 13 T cell receptor beta chains below, sequenced in a study of blood T cell repertoires in COVID-19. Libraries were prepared by immunoSEQ multiplex PCR; TCRdb keeps only in-frame clonotypes and omits some of them. The sample has fewer than 350,000 clones; 75% to 90% are singletons. The sample consisted of PBMCs or T cells enriched from blood (not recorded which). The source of these receptors is a man in his sixties who had recovered from COVID-19.

The V call is TRBV6-6, the J call TRBJ2-1; D is perhaps TRBD2 (5 bases). V was clipped by 0 bases and J by 7 bases, with 16 bases between them. Germline V gives CDR1 MNHNY, CDR2 SVGAGI (reference sequence). The CDR3 sequence is 16 residues long. The CDR3 DNA follows: TGTGCCAGCAGTTACTCGGACTCTCCACCTAAAAATGAGCAGTTCTTC. Protein sequence: CASSYSDSPPKNEQFF.

J is TRBJ1-3 and V is TRBV28; a possible D gene is TRBD1 (5 bases). The CDR3 is 15 residues long. The germline CDR1 and CDR2 sequences are MDHEN and SYDVKM. The V end was cut by 3 bases, the J end by 4 bases, with 13 bases between. The CDR3 nucleotides are TGTGCCAGCAGTTTGGGAGGGGCGCGAGGAAACACCATATATTTT. It codes for CASSLGGARGNTIYF.

The chain carries TRBV5-1 and TRBJ1-1; perhaps TRBD1 as D (5 bases). Germline V gene sequence: CDR1 SGHRS, CDR2 YFSETQ. The CDR3 is made up of 15 amino acids. Trimming took 4 bases from V and 0 from J, leaving 13 bases between them. The CDR3 bases are TGCGCCAGCAGCCCATATGACAGAGTGAACACTGAAGCTTTCTTT. This gives the protein CASSPYDRVNTEAFF.

The J gene is TRBJ1-4, the V gene TRBV18, with D possibly TRBD1 on 6 matching bases. CDR1 KGHSH and CDR2 LQKENI come from the germline V gene. The V end was cut by 1 base, the J end by 8 bases, with 17 bases between. This CDR3 comprises 16 residues. Here the CDR3 reads CASSPQYQGLREKLFF. DNA of the CDR3: TGTGCCAGCTCACCACAGTATCAGGGGCTGAGGGAAAAACTGTTTTTT.

This chain uses TRBV9 with TRBJ2-3; no definite D call. The V gene lost 1 base and the J gene lost 0 bases, with 12 bases spanning the gap. Germline CDR1 reads SGDLS; CDR2 reads YYNGEE. This CDR3 has 16 amino acids. In DNA, the CDR3 is TGTGCCAGCAGCGTAATGCCAGCGTCTAGCACAGATACGCAGTATTTT. It specifies CASSVMPASSTDTQYF.

The rearrangement uses TRBV6-1 and TRBJ1-6; D not resolved. CDR1 and CDR2 (germline): MNHNS, SASEGT. The length of the CDR3 is 15 residues. The V and J ends lost 2 bases and 1 base respectively, with 6 bases between them. The CDR3 DNA follows: TGTGCCAGCAGTGAACCGGGGTCCTATAATTCACCCCTCCACTTT. Protein sequence: CASSEPGSYNSPLHF.

The J gene is TRBJ2-1, the V gene TRBV5-1; TRBD2 aligns across 8 bases. The germline gives CDR1 SGHRS, CDR2 YFSETQ. With 5 bases clipped from V and 0 bases from J, the junction kept 1 base outside the gene matches. The CDR3 loop spans 14 amino acids. The CDR3 DNA sequence: TGCGCCAGCAGGCGGGAGGACTCCTACAATGAGCAGTTCTTC. This gives the protein CASRREDSYNEQFF.

With regard to this clone: Other nucleotide sequences in the sample specify the same CDR3. J is TRBJ1-1 and V is TRBV5-1; TRBD1 is a possible D gene (5 bases). Deletions cut 5 bases from V and 1 base from J, with 12 bases between. CDR3 size: 14 residues. CDR1 is SGHRS, CDR2 YFSETQ, per germline. CDR3 nucleotide sequence: TGCGCCAGCAGTCCCCAGGGTGGGAACACTGAAGCTTTCTTT. It codes for CASSPQGGNTEAFF. Drawing the rest from reference TRBV5-1 and TRBJ1-1, the complete variable domain is KAGVTQTPRYLIKTRGQQVTLSCSPISGHRSVSWYQQTPGQGLQFLFEYFSETQRNKGNFPGRFSGRQFSNSRSEMNVSTLELGDSALYLCASSPQGGNTEAFFGQGTRLTVV.

The chain joins TRBV4-1 to TRBJ1-4; no definite D call. The germline CDR1 and CDR2 sequences are MGHRA and YSYEKL. The ends were cut back, 3 bases at V and 14 bases at J, with 13 bases in the middle. This CDR3 contains 12 residues. CDR3 sequence reads: CASSHLSGRLFF. The CDR3 DNA follows: TGCGCCAGCAGCCACCTCTCGGGGAGGCTGTTTTTT.

This chain uses TRBV27 with TRBJ2-1, with 9 bases lining up with TRBD2. Trimming took 5 bases from V and 4 from J; bases not matched to a gene: 0. The CDR3 is 13 amino acids. Looked up from germline, CDR1 is MNHEY and CDR2 is SMNVEV (reference sequence). CDR3 coding DNA: TGTGCCAGCAGTGCGGGAGGGTACAATGAGCAGTTCTTC. This codes for CASSAGGYNEQFF.

V gene TRBV6-7 combines with J gene TRBJ2-3, with 14 bases matching TRBD2. TRBV6-7 is sorted into the ORF group, with uncertain function. V shed 6 bases and J 1 base; nucleotides not matched to a gene: 3. This CDR3 is built from 16 residues. CDR3 residues: CASRGLAGAGTDTQYF. CDR3 DNA: TGTGCCAGCAGGGGACTAGCGGGAGCGGGCACAGATACGCAGTATTTT.

The V call is TRBV19, the J call TRBJ1-3, with 11 bases identical to TRBD1. V dropped 5 bases and J dropped 7; count of bases not matched to a gene: 13. The CDR3 length is 17 residues. CDR1 LNHDA and CDR2 SQIVND come from the germline V gene (reference sequence). CDR3 DNA sequence: TGTGCCAGTAGTGCGCTCCGGACAGGGGGCAAGACGAACACCATATATTTT. This encodes CASSALRTGGKTNTIYF. Combining the CDR3 with reference TRBV19 and TRBJ1-3 gives the whole variable domain DGGITQSPKYLFRKEGQNVTLSCEQNLNHDAMYWYRQDPGQGLRLIYYSQIVNDFQKGDIAEGYSVSREKKESFPLTVTSAQKNPTAFYLCASSALRTGGKTNTIYFGEGSWLTVV.

V and J are TRBV5-4 and TRBJ2-1, with D possibly matching TRBD2 (5 bases). V lost 6 bases and J lost 6, with 19 bases in between. The CDR3 extends over 15 amino acids. Germline V lookup: CDR1 SGHNT, CDR2 YYREEE (reference sequence). In DNA form, the CDR3 reads TGTGCCAGCATTCTCTTCGGCGGAGCGGCCAATGAGCAGTTCTTC. Residues: CASILFGGAANEQFF.